What follows are 31 T cell receptor beta chains derived from one specimen sequenced in a study of T cells in women clearing cervical HPV infection. Sequencing used immunoSEQ multiplex PCR; TCRdb keeps in-frame clones, though not all of them. The repertoire table contains roughly 25,000 clones. The sequencing sample was made of blood buffy coat. The receptors stem from a woman aged 18 to 75 with a cervical HPV16 infection that either progressed to CIN3+ or cleared (not recorded which).

With regard to this clone: The DNA ends 3 residues before the CDR3 does, and the rest of the CDR3 is filled in from the germline J gene. The chain recombines TRBV18 with TRBJ1-2; D unresolved. Looked up from germline, CDR1 is KGHSH and CDR2 is LQKENI. The CDR3 length is 12 residues. Incomplete CDR3 DNA: TGTGCCAGCTCACCTGGCGGAGGTGAC. It yields the protein CASSPGGGD. The complete CDR3 sequence is CASSPGGGDYTF.

For this clone: The missing CDR3 end, 3 residues past where the read stops, is filled in from the germline J gene. The chain recombines TRBV7-2 with TRBJ1-2; 7 bases are a match to TRBD1. The CDR3 is 17 residues long. Germline loops: CDR1 SGHTA, CDR2 FQGNSA. The DNA read from the CDR3 is TGTGCCAGCAGCTTAGCCGGCACCAGACAGGGTTCCTACGAC. Amino acid sequence: CASSLAGTRQGSYD. The entire CDR3 protein reads CASSLAGTRQGSYDYTF.

On this clone itself: The sequenced fragment ends 3 residues before the CDR3 boundary, so the rest is inferred from the germline J gene. The chain has TRBV30 and TRBJ2-2, with TRBD2 identical over 11 bases. V shed 2 bases, J shed 8 bases, and the junction held 7 bases outside the gene matches. Looked up from germline, CDR1 is GTSNPN and CDR2 is SVGIG (reference sequence). The CDR3 length is 15 residues. CDR3 region: CAWSPLAGVRGELFF. Incomplete CDR3 DNA: TGTGCCTGGAGTCCACTAGCGGGAGTTCGGGGGGAG.

Incomplete CDR3 DNA: TGCAGTTCCCCAACCAGGGGCACAGATACG. Translating gives CSSPTRGTDT. The full CDR3 is CSSPTRGTDTQYF. The rearrangement uses TRBV20-1 and TRBJ2-3; D perhaps matches TRBD1 (5 bases). The read terminates 3 residues before the CDR3 end, so the remaining end is supplied by the germline J gene. The CDR3 runs to 13 residues. Germline-derived CDR1 and CDR2 are DFQATT and SNEGSKA (reference sequence). V was pared by 8 bases and J by 1 base, with 13 bases between.

As to this clone: Sequencing ends 3 residues short of the CDR3 end; the germline J gene provides the rest. V usage is TRBV6-1 and J usage is TRBJ2-7; the D gene is possibly TRBD1 (6 bases). Germline values: CDR1 MNHNS, CDR2 SASEGT. The CDR3 consists of 15 residues. The V end was cut by 3 bases, the J end by 2 bases, with 14 bases between. Incomplete CDR3 DNA: TGTGCCAGCAGTGACCGTGAGGGGACAACCTACGAG. It translates to CASSDREGTTYE. The whole CDR3 is CASSDREGTTYEQYF.

Remarks on this clone: The CDR3 end lies 3 residues beyond the end of the read and is filled in from the germline J gene. The chain recombines TRBV11-2 with TRBJ2-7, with D tentatively TRBD1 (6 bases). The CDR3 loop spans 15 amino acids. The V gene's germline CDR1 is SGHAT and CDR2 FQNNGV. The V and J ends lost 1 base and 0 bases respectively, with 10 bases between them. CDR3 bases read: TGTGCCAGCAGCTTAGGACAGGACAGCTCCTACGAG. It translates to CASSLGQDSSYE. The complete CDR3 sequence is CASSLGQDSSYEQYF.

For this clone: The read terminates 3 residues ahead of where the CDR3 ends, so the germline J gene completes it. The V and J genes are TRBV20-1 and TRBJ2-1, with a weak D call TRBD2 (6 bases). The CDR3 loop spans 14 amino acids. Trimming stripped 3 bases from V and 3 bases from J, with 12 bases between. Germline assignment: CDR1 DFQATT and CDR2 SNEGSKA (reference sequence). The CDR3 loop reads CSASRGMGYNEQFF. Incomplete CDR3 DNA: TGCAGTGCTAGTCGCGGGATGGGCTACAATGAG.

On this clone itself: The sequence runs out 3 residues before the end of the CDR3; the remainder is reconstructed from the germline J gene. This rearrangement joins TRBV5-1 to TRBJ1-5; D is ambiguous. Per germline, CDR1 SGHRS and CDR2 YFSETQ. The CDR3 extends over 14 amino acids. The V and J ends lost 0 bases and 4 bases respectively, with 8 bases between them. The covered CDR3 bases are TGCGCCAGCAGCTTGGGGCAGGAAAATCAGCCC. Amino acid sequence: CASSLGQENQP. The whole CDR3 sequence is CASSLGQENQPQHF.

To note about this clone: The CDR3 end lies 3 residues beyond the end of the read and is filled in from the germline J gene. This chain uses TRBV7-9 with TRBJ1-2; possibly TRBD1 for D (6 bases). The CDR3 runs to 14 residues. Trimming left V 7 bases short and J 4 bases short, with 16 bases between. Germline V lookup: CDR1 SEHNR, CDR2 FQNEAQ (reference sequence). Here the CDR3 reads CASTPGQLSYGYTF. The part of the CDR3 DNA that was read is TGTGCCAGCACGCCCGGACAGCTAAGCTATGGC. The whole variable domain, filled in from reference TRBV7-9 and TRBJ1-2, reads DTGVSQNPRHKITKRGQNVTFRCDPISEHNRLYWYRQTLGQGPEFLTYFQNEAQLEKSRLLSDRFSAERPKGSFSTLEIQRTEQGDSAMYLCASTPGQLSYGYTFGSGTRLTVV.

As concerns this clone: The read ends 3 residues shy of where the CDR3 ends; the end is completed using the germline J gene. The V gene is TRBV2, the J gene TRBJ2-2, with a weak D call TRBD1 (5 bases). Germline assignment: CDR1 SNHLY and CDR2 FYNNEI. The CDR3 spans 14 residues. The part of the CDR3 DNA that was read is TGTGCCAGCAGAGAGACAGCACAGAATTCACCG. It yields the protein CASRETAQNSP. The full CDR3 sequence reads CASRETAQNSPLFF.

Comment on this clone: The read ends 3 residues before the CDR3 terminus; that terminus is restored from the germline J gene. V and J are TRBV4-1 and TRBJ2-3; 11 bases map to TRBD2. The V gene end was trimmed by 4 bases and the J gene end by 2 bases; junction bases not matched to a gene: 8. The CDR3 covers 17 residues. The germline V gene has CDR1 MGHRA and CDR2 YSYEKL. The chain's CDR3 is CASSPHRSGRDTDTQYF. Partial CDR3 DNA: TGCGCCAGCAGCCCCCACCGTAGCGGGAGGGACACAGATACG.

Comments on this clone: The read falls 3 residues short of the CDR3 end, and the missing part is taken from the germline J gene. The chain combines TRBV11-2 with TRBJ2-3, with D maybe TRBD1 (6 bases). The CDR3 is 14 amino acids. Germline V gene sequence: CDR1 SGHAT, CDR2 FQNNGV. CDR3 bases read: TGTGCCAGCAGCTTCAGGGTCTCAGGGGAGACG. Amino acid sequence: CASSFRVSGET. From start to end, the CDR3 is CASSFRVSGETQYF. Full variable domain (missing parts from reference TRBV11-2 and TRBJ2-3): EAGVAQSPRYKIIEKRQSVAFWCNPISGHATLYWYQQILGQGPKLLIQFQNNGVVDDSQLPKDRFSAERLKGVDSTLKIQPAKLEDSAVYLCASSFRVSGETQYFGPGTRLTVL.

On this clone itself: Read sequence stops 3 residues before the CDR3 end, and the germline J gene provides the missing end. The V gene is TRBV20-1, the J gene TRBJ2-1, with D perhaps matching TRBD1 (6 bases). Germline CDR1 is DFQATT and CDR2 is SNEGSKA (reference sequence). The CDR3 loop spans 15 amino acids. The V gene lost 4 bases and the J gene lost 8 bases, with 21 bases spanning the gap. The sequenced part of the CDR3 DNA is TGCAGTGCTAAAGGGGGTGGCAGGCGTTTCGATGAG. As protein: CSAKGGGRRFDE. The entire CDR3 is CSAKGGGRRFDEQFF.

A word on this clone: The read terminates 3 residues ahead of where the CDR3 ends, so the germline J gene completes it. This chain connects TRBV2 to TRBJ2-1; D may correspond to TRBD1 or TRBD2 (7 bases each). With 3 bases removed from V and 9 bases from J, the gap between germline ends came to 15 bases. The V gene's germline CDR1 is SNHLY and CDR2 FYNNEI. The CDR3 has 14 amino acids. CDR3 loop: CASSERQGGSEQFF. The sequenced CDR3 bases are TGTGCCAGCAGTGAGCGACAGGGCGGGAGTGAG.

As to this clone: With the read ending 3 residues before the CDR3 end, the germline J gene is used to fill in that end. The V gene is TRBV20-1, the J gene TRBJ2-1, with TRBD2 matching 9 bases. V lost 3 bases to trimming and J lost 1 base; unmatched junction nucleotides: 13. Germline assignment: CDR1 DFQATT and CDR2 SNEGSKA (reference sequence). This CDR3 has 18 amino acids. The CDR3 spells CSASPGLGSGGSYNEQFF. CDR3 DNA, as far as it was read: TGCAGTGCTAGTCCTGGACTGGGTAGCGGGGGTTCCTACAATGAG.

Incomplete CDR3 DNA: TGCAGTGCTAGAGTACCCCGGCGAGGGAATGAG. It codes for CSARVPRRGNE. The full CDR3 sequence reads CSARVPRRGNEQFF. The genes are TRBV20-1 and TRBJ2-1, with TRBD2 as a possible D gene (5 bases). The read stops 3 residues short of the end of the CDR3; the missing end is completed from the germline J gene. The CDR3 has 14 residues. V lost 1 base, J lost 7 bases, and 14 bases lay in between. Germline V gives CDR1 DFQATT, CDR2 SNEGSKA (reference sequence).

Worth noting for this clone: The DNA ends 3 residues before the CDR3 does, and the rest of the CDR3 is filled in from the germline J gene. The gene calls are TRBV18 and TRBJ2-2; 9 bases line up with TRBD2. This CDR3 region has 16 residues. CDR1 and CDR2 (germline): KGHSH, LQKENI. J gave up 4 bases and V 0 bases, and 3 bases lay outside the gene matches. The CDR3 spells CASSPPGGRVTGELFF. Incomplete CDR3 DNA: TGTGCCAGCTCACCACCAGGCGGGAGGGTCACCGGGGAG.

For this clone: The read gets to within 3 residues of the CDR3 end, and the germline J gene fills in the rest. The chain is built from TRBV20-1 and TRBJ2-1; D may be TRBD1 (5 bases). Trimming took off 6 bases at V and 0 bases at J, with 12 bases between the two ends. The CDR3 covers 14 residues. Germline V gives CDR1 DFQATT, CDR2 SNEGSKA (reference sequence). The CDR3 protein is CSAQAQASYNEQFF. Partial CDR3 DNA: TGCAGTGCACAGGCCCAGGCCTCCTACAATGAG.

To note about this clone: The read terminates 3 residues before the CDR3 end, so the remaining end is supplied by the germline J gene. The rearrangement joins TRBV5-4 to TRBJ2-3; 9 nucleotides line up with TRBD1. The CDR3 runs to 16 residues. Germline V CDR1 and CDR2: SGHNT, YYREEE (reference sequence). V lost 0 bases, J lost 5 bases, and 7 bases stayed unmatched. Incomplete CDR3 DNA: TGTGCCAGCAGCTTGGCAGGTAGACAGGGGGAAGATACG. This translates into CASSLAGRQGEDT. The whole CDR3 sequence reads CASSLAGRQGEDTQYF.

A note on this clone: The CDR3 extends 3 residues past the end of the read, so its final part is completed from the germline J gene. This chain joins TRBV5-5 and TRBJ1-4, with 7 positions matching TRBD1. Germline V CDR1 and CDR2: SGHKS, YYEKEE (reference sequence). V lost 0 bases and J lost 7; bases outside the gene matches: 3. The CDR3 contains 14 residues. The CDR3 spells CASSLGGGSEKLFF. Partial CDR3 DNA: TGTGCCAGCAGCTTGGGAGGGGGCAGTGAAAAA.

With respect to this clone: The read ends 3 residues before the CDR3 terminus; that terminus is restored from the germline J gene. This rearrangement joins TRBV5-5 to TRBJ2-3; a weak D match, TRBD2 (6 bases). Germline V gene sequence: CDR1 SGHKS, CDR2 YYEKEE (reference sequence). This CDR3 contains 14 residues. V was shortened by 4 bases and J by 6 bases, with 15 bases between the two germline ends. The CDR3: CASSIGGGRDTQYF. CDR3 bases read: TGTGCCAGCAGCATCGGTGGGGGGAGGGATACG.

About this clone: Read coverage stops 3 residues before the CDR3 terminus; the germline J gene supplies the remainder. The chain recombines TRBV5-1 with TRBJ2-1, with D tentatively TRBD1 (5 bases). The CDR3 runs 16 residues. V gave up 6 bases and J gave up 0 bases, with 16 bases separating them. Germline assignment: CDR1 SGHRS and CDR2 YFSETQ. Partial CDR3 DNA: TGCGCCAGCAAACCTCTGACAGCCCACTCCTACAATGAG. Its protein is CASKPLTAHSYNE. The full CDR3 is CASKPLTAHSYNEQFF.

For this clone: The read ends 3 residues early relative to the CDR3; the germline J gene fills the gap. The same CDR3 also results from other DNA sequences found in this sample. The chain carries TRBV7-9 and TRBJ1-3; D not resolved. Germline CDR1 SEHNR, CDR2 FQNEAQ (reference sequence). The CDR3 runs 13 residues. V was trimmed by 5 bases and J by 6 bases, leaving 11 bases between them. CDR3 sequence: CASSRSAENTIYF. The sequenced part of the CDR3 DNA is TGTGCCAGCAGCAGGAGCGCTGAAAACACC.

To note about this clone: The CDR3 end falls 3 residues outside the read, so it is completed with the germline J gene. The J gene is TRBJ2-1, the V gene TRBV5-1; D not certain. CDR1 and CDR2 from the germline V gene are SGHRS and YFSETQ. The CDR3 loop spans 13 amino acids. V lost 4 bases and J 7 bases, leaving 12 bases between the germline ends. Here the CDR3 reads CASSQSPPNEQFF. The CDR3 DNA, read in part, is TGCGCCAGCAGCCAGTCCCCCCCGAATGAG.

As for this clone: The DNA ends 3 residues before the CDR3 does, and the rest of the CDR3 is filled in from the germline J gene. The chain couples TRBV18 to TRBJ2-2; D perhaps matches TRBD2 (6 bases). Germline lookup yields CDR1 KGHSH and CDR2 LQKENI. This CDR3 has 13 amino acids. The CDR3 region is CASSPGDNSPLFF. The part of the CDR3 DNA that was read is TGTGCCAGCTCCCCGGGGGATAATTCACCG. Variable domain in full (rest from reference TRBV18 and TRBJ2-2): NAGVMQNPRHLVRRRGQEARLRCSPMKGHSHVYWYRQLPEEGLKFMVYLQKENIIDESGMPKERFSAEFPKEGPSILRIQQVVRGDSAAYFCASSPGDNSPLFFGEGSRLTVL.

As regards this clone: The read comes to an end 3 residues before the CDR3 does, leaving the germline J gene to fill in the end. The chain carries TRBV5-1 and TRBJ2-5, with D tentatively TRBD1 or TRBD2 (5 bases each). Germline CDR1 and CDR2: SGHRS and YFSETQ. Trimming shortened V by 2 bases and J by 7 bases, and 18 bases separated the two germline ends. The CDR3 consists of 15 residues. CDR3 residues: CASSFVRGVGGTQYF. Partial CDR3 DNA: TGCGCCAGCAGCTTTGTGAGGGGTGTCGGTGGGACC. Full variable domain (outside the CDR3, taken from reference TRBV5-1 and TRBJ2-5): KAGVTQTPRYLIKTRGQQVTLSCSPISGHRSVSWYQQTPGQGLQFLFEYFSETQRNKGNFPGRFSGRQFSNSRSEMNVSTLELGDSALYLCASSFVRGVGGTQYFGPGTRLLVL.

Turning to this clone: The read comes to an end 3 residues before the CDR3 does, leaving the germline J gene to fill in the end. J is TRBJ2-1 and V is TRBV10-2, with 14 nucleotides matching TRBD2. This CDR3 has 14 residues. J lost 8 bases, V lost 7 bases, and 4 bases had no gene match. Germline-derived CDR1 and CDR2 are WSHSY and SAAADI. This CDR3 reads CASNPGLAGDEQFF. CDR3 bases read: TGCGCCAGCAATCCGGGACTAGCGGGAGATGAG.

Details on this clone: The DNA ends 3 residues before the CDR3 does, and the rest of the CDR3 is filled in from the germline J gene. V usage is TRBV7-2 and J usage is TRBJ1-1; D is uncertain. Trimming stripped 5 bases from V and 1 base from J, with 11 bases between. The CDR3 length is 14 residues. Germline-derived CDR1 and CDR2 are SGHTA and FQGNSA. CDR3 bases read: TGTGCCAGCAGCCCGTTCACTTGGAACACTGAA. Its translation is CASSPFTWNTE. The full CDR3 reads CASSPFTWNTEAFF.

This chain's CDR3 is CASSPRQTSGRSDYTF. The DNA read from the CDR3 is TGTGCCAGCTCACCACGTCAGACTAGCGGGAGGAGCGAC. This chain uses TRBV18 with TRBJ1-2; D uncertain. The read ends 3 residues early relative to the CDR3; the germline J gene fills the gap. The CDR3 spans 16 residues. CDR1 is KGHSH, CDR2 LQKENI, per germline. The variable domain in full, with the rest retrieved from reference TRBV18 and TRBJ1-2, is NAGVMQNPRHLVRRRGQEARLRCSPMKGHSHVYWYRQLPEEGLKFMVYLQKENIIDESGMPKERFSAEFPKEGPSILRIQQVVRGDSAAYFCASSPRQTSGRSDYTFGSGTRLTVV.

As to this clone: The read halts 3 residues ahead of the CDR3 end, with the missing end drawn from the germline J gene. The V gene is TRBV20-1, the J gene TRBJ2-7; D may be TRBD1 (5 bases). Trimming removed 3 bases from V and 3 bases from J, with 21 bases in between. Germline V gives CDR1 DFQATT, CDR2 SNEGSKA (reference sequence). The CDR3 is made up of 16 amino acids. The CDR3 spells CSASAPGQGVVYEQYF. The DNA read from the CDR3 is TGCAGTGCTAGCGCCCCGGGTCAGGGTGTGGTCTACGAG.

Remarks on this clone: With the read ending 3 residues before the CDR3 end, the germline J gene is used to fill in that end. This chain joins TRBV6-2 or TRBV6-3 and TRBJ2-7, with 10 bases lining up with TRBD2. Germline lookup yields CDR1 MNHEY and CDR2 SVGEGT. The CDR3 totals 14 residues. With 2 bases clipped from V and 5 bases from J, the junction kept 3 bases outside the gene matches. Incomplete CDR3 DNA: TGTGCCAGCAGTTACAGCGGGAGGGCCAACGAG. Its protein product is CASSYSGRANE. The complete CDR3 protein is CASSYSGRANEQYF.